This T cell receptor (beta chain) was identified during a study of glioma-infiltrating T cells. The CDR3 has 15 amino acids. Germline CDR1 KGHSH, CDR2 LQKENI. Using RNA template, CDR3s of TCR alpha and beta were amplified with iRepertoire arm-PCR. TCRdb fed the multiplex PCR reads into MiXCR, producing one record per CDR3 protein. This table holds 100,000 to 150,000 distinct CDR3 sequences, more than 20% found once. Note on this clonotype: This may stem from a read error, because a much larger clone lies one nucleotide away.

The J gene is TRBJ2-1, the V gene TRBV18; 7 positions match TRBD2. The clonotype originates from a human donor with low-grade glioma or glioblastoma, undergoing nonglioma brain surgery, or in good health (not recorded which). The sample comprised glioma tissue, nonneoplastic brain tissue, or PBMCs (not recorded which). The CDR3 bases are TGTGCCAGCCCACCATCAGCGGGAACCTACAATGAGCAGTTCTTC. This sequence encodes CASPPSAGTYNEQFF.